What follows are 29 T cell receptor beta chains derived from one specimen sequenced in a study of blood T cells in healthy people across ages. A J-beta primer mix and a sample-barcoded 5' primer were used in a second PCR of roughly 7 to 12 cycles. TCRdb reanalysed the 5' RACE reads using MiXCR and keeps one entry per CDR3 protein. The data hold about 1.4 million distinct CDR3 sequences, with 59% observed a single time. Sequencing input: blood. These receptors all stem from a man younger than 35 in good health.

This clonotype appeared once. A junction boundary mismatches the germline segment, possibly from a read error. This chain connects TRBV29-1 to TRBJ1-2; D is uncertain. The CDR3 is 13 amino acids. Germline V gives CDR1 SQVTM, CDR2 ANQGSEA. The CDR3 sequence is CSARQGDNDGYTF. DNA of the CDR3: TGCAGCGCTAGACAAGGTGATAACGATGGCTACACCTTC.

This rearrangement joins TRBV7-9 to TRBJ2-1; TRBD2 is a possible D gene (5 bases). Germline V CDR1 and CDR2: SEHNR, FQNEAQ (reference sequence). This CDR3 region has 16 residues. Between the trimmed V and J ends, which lost 4 bases and 3 bases, there was a span of 16 bases. CDR3 coding DNA: TGTGCCAGCAGCTCCAGCACGGGGTCGGGCTACAATGAGCAGTTCTTC. It specifies CASSSSTGSGYNEQFF.

The CDR3 DNA sequence: TGTGCCAGCAGCTTTTTCGTGGAGTCTGGGGCCAACGTCCTGACTTTC. The encoded protein is CASSFFVESGANVLTF. J is TRBJ2-6 and V is TRBV6-5; no clear D. Germline CDR1 and CDR2: MNHEY and SVGAGI. This CDR3 spans 16 amino acids. V shed 6 bases and J shed 1 base, with 13 bases lying between them.

This clonotype turned up a few times. V usage is TRBV14 and J usage is TRBJ2-1, with D unclear. In germline, CDR1 is SGHDN, CDR2 FVKESK. The CDR3 has 13 residues. V shed 1 base and J shed 9 bases, with 10 bases lying between them. DNA for the CDR3: TGTGCCAGCAGCCAAGTTTGGGCGATTGAGCAGTTCTTC. This gives the protein CASSQVWAIEQFF.

The gene calls are TRBV4-2 and TRBJ1-1; TRBD1 agrees at 9 bases. The V gene's germline CDR1 is LGHNA and CDR2 YNFKEQ. The CDR3 loop spans 15 amino acids. Trimming removed 1 base from V and 3 bases from J; junction bases left unmatched: 3. The CDR3 sequence: CASSQGGQGDTEAFF. The CDR3 region has the DNA TGTGCCAGCAGCCAAGGGGGACAGGGTGACACTGAAGCTTTCTTT.

This clonotype was picked up a small number of times. The chain combines TRBV12-3 or TRBV12-4 with TRBJ2-3; D might be TRBD1 (6 bases). The V end was cut by 8 bases, the J end by 0 bases, with 15 bases between. The CDR3 consists of 15 residues. The CDR3 loop is CASYSGQSSTDTQYF. CDR3 in DNA: TGTGCCAGCTACTCCGGACAGTCGAGCACAGATACGCAGTATTTT.

The chain carries TRBV7-9 and TRBJ2-7; 11 positions match TRBD2. V shed 8 bases and J 5 bases; nucleotides not matched to a gene: 5. Per germline, CDR1 SEHNR and CDR2 FQNEAQ (reference sequence). This CDR3 is 13 amino acids long. The CDR3 reads CASLKLAGDEQYF. The CDR3 DNA reads TGTGCCAGCTTGAAACTAGCGGGAGACGAGCAGTACTTC.

DNA for the CDR3: TGTGCCAGCAGCTCAGAATCGCAGGGGCTCTGGAATGAGCAGTACTTC. Translation gives CASSSESQGLWNEQYF. This chain uses TRBV5-6 with TRBJ2-1; tentatively, D is TRBD1 (6 bases). The assigned J gene may be wrong: the sequence end matches TRBJ2-7 better. Looked up from germline, CDR1 is SGHDT and CDR2 is YYEEEE. The CDR3 is 16 residues long.

This rearrangement joins TRBV4-1 to TRBJ1-1, with D tentatively TRBD1 (5 bases). The CDR3 consists of 19 residues. The germline CDR1 and CDR2 sequences are MGHRA and YSYEKL. The V gene lost 0 bases and the J gene lost 1 base, with 21 bases spanning the gap. CDR3 amino acids: CASSQDTYQLETENTEAFF. CDR3 sequence (DNA): TGCGCCAGCAGCCAAGATACTTACCAACTCGAGACAGAGAACACTGAAGCTTTCTTT.

The chain recombines TRBV20-1 with TRBJ1-2, with TRBD1 as a possible D gene (5 bases). CDR1 and CDR2 (germline): DFQATT, SNEGSKA (reference sequence). Trimming took 0 bases from V and 2 from J, leaving 13 bases between them. This CDR3 comprises 15 residues. CDR3 bases: TGCAGTGCTAGAGATCCAGGGCCGATGAACTATGGCTACACCTTC. Protein sequence: CSARDPGPMNYGYTF.

There are a few counts of this clonotype. In DNA, the CDR3 is TGTGCCAGCAGGTACACAACCGGGTCCGACTTCTACGAGCAGTACTTC. The encoded protein is CASRYTTGSDFYEQYF. This sequence joins TRBV6-6 and TRBJ2-7; D not resolved. CDR3 length: 16 amino acids. CDR1 is MNHNY and CDR2 is SVGAGI in the germline V gene (reference sequence). Trimming left V 6 bases short and J 3 bases short, with 21 bases between.

V usage is TRBV20-1 and J usage is TRBJ2-7; maybe TRBD2 (5 bases). This CDR3 has 15 amino acids. The germline gives CDR1 DFQATT, CDR2 SNEGSKA (reference sequence). Between the trimmed V and J ends, which lost 4 bases and 9 bases, there was a span of 25 bases. The CDR3 loop reads CSAIPRGTGTYGQYF. The CDR3, as DNA: TGCAGTGCTATACCCCGGGGAACTGGCACATATGGGCAGTACTTC.

V gene TRBV4-3 combines with J gene TRBJ2-3; 9 bases line up with TRBD1. V shed 0 bases, J shed 4 bases, and the junction held 5 bases outside the gene matches. Germline V gene sequence: CDR1 LGHNA, CDR2 YSLEER. This CDR3 has 16 amino acids. CDR3 sequence: CASSQDGGQGSDTQYF. The CDR3 coding sequence is TGCGCCAGCAGCCAAGATGGGGGACAGGGCTCAGATACGCAGTATTTT.

The chain employs TRBV27 and TRBJ1-5; a possible D gene is TRBD1 (6 bases). The CDR3 sequence is 15 residues long. Per germline, CDR1 MNHEY and CDR2 SMNVEV (reference sequence). Trimming pared 2 bases from V and 6 bases from J, leaving 14 bases between. This CDR3 is CASSLGQGPGQPQHF. The CDR3 DNA is TGTGCCAGCAGTTTAGGGCAGGGGCCCGGTCAGCCCCAGCATTTT.

The V gene is TRBV20-1, the J gene TRBJ2-5; the D call may be TRBD1 or TRBD2 (6 bases each). CDR3 length: 16 residues. Germline lookup yields CDR1 DFQATT and CDR2 SNEGSKA (reference sequence). V shed 2 bases and J shed 3 bases, with 19 bases lying between them. The chain's CDR3 is CSARSAQLGGKETQYF. CDR3 DNA: TGCAGTGCTAGAAGTGCGCAACTAGGGGGGAAAGAGACCCAGTACTTC.

The V and J genes are TRBV5-5 and TRBJ1-1; 7 bases are a match to TRBD1. CDR1 is SGHKS and CDR2 is YYEKEE in the germline V gene (reference sequence). The length of the CDR3 is 13 residues. The J segment lost 1 base and the V segment lost 7 bases, leaving 4 bases of the junction unmatched. The CDR3 sequence is CASGTAPNTEAFF. The DNA of the CDR3 is TGTGCCAGCGGGACAGCCCCGAACACTGAAGCTTTCTTT.

V gene TRBV29-1 combines with J gene TRBJ1-4; D uncertain. V shed 7 bases and J shed 0 bases, with 9 bases lying between them. This CDR3 comprises 13 residues. Germline V gene sequence: CDR1 SQVTM, CDR2 ANQGSEA. CDR3 amino acids: CSALGATNEKLFF. The DNA of the CDR3 is TGCAGCGCACTAGGCGCAACTAATGAAAAACTGTTTTTT.

The chain has TRBV20-1 and TRBJ2-5; TRBD2 matches at 7 bases. From germline, CDR1 is DFQATT and CDR2 SNEGSKA (reference sequence). V was clipped by 1 base and J by 11 bases; unmatched bases: 7. The CDR3 has 12 amino acids. The CDR3 loop reads CSARVGGTEQYF. The CDR3 coding sequence is TGCAGTGCTAGAGTCGGGGGGACTGAGCAGTACTTC.

This chain connects TRBV7-2 to TRBJ2-4; a weak D match, TRBD2 (5 bases). Germline V gene sequence: CDR1 SGHTA, CDR2 FQGNSA. V dropped 6 bases and J dropped 13 bases, with 22 bases sitting between them. This CDR3 spans 14 amino acids. DNA for the CDR3: TGTGCCAGCAGTTCCCTCCTCGGAACTTGGGAGCAGTACTTC. This codes for CASSSLLGTWEQYF. Looking up the rest from reference TRBV7-2 and TRBJ2-4 gives the full variable domain: GAGVSQSPSNKVTEKGKDVELRCDPISGHTALYWYRQSLGQGLEFLIYFQGNSAPDKSGLPSDRFSAERTGGSVSTLTIQRTQQEDSAVYLCASSSLLGTWEQYFGAGTRLSVL.

The table lists this clonotype with a few counts. This chain links TRBV3-1 with TRBJ2-5, with TRBD1 matching over 9 bases. Trimming took 4 bases from V and 11 from J; bases not matched to a gene: 11. The CDR3 runs to 14 residues. CDR1 LGHDT and CDR2 YNNKEL come from the germline V gene (reference sequence). The CDR3 loop reads CASSPGTGYGWQYF. The DNA of the CDR3 is TGTGCCAGCAGCCCCGGGACAGGGTATGGTTGGCAGTACTTC.

This rearrangement joins TRBV5-1 to TRBJ2-5, with D perhaps TRBD1 (5 bases). Germline loops: CDR1 SGHRS, CDR2 YFSETQ. This CDR3 is 19 amino acids long. V was shortened by 4 bases and J by 0 bases, with 25 bases between the two germline ends. For the CDR3, the DNA is TGCGCCAGCAGCGTAAAGTACGGGCACGTTGCAGGGTACCAAGAGACCCAGTACTTC. Translation gives CASSVKYGHVAGYQETQYF.

The chain is built from TRBV5-1 and TRBJ2-5; D perhaps matches TRBD1 (5 bases). The J call may be in error: the DNA end matches TRBJ2-7 better. Germline CDR1 and CDR2: SGHRS and YFSETQ. The CDR3 is made up of 16 amino acids. The chain's CDR3 is CASSRTMQGPTYEQYF. Here the CDR3 DNA reads TGCGCCAGCAGCCGAACCATGCAGGGCCCCACCTACGAGCAGTACTTC.

This clonotype was observed once. V usage is TRBV9 and J usage is TRBJ2-3; D not resolved. This CDR3 has 13 residues. CDR1 and CDR2 from the germline V gene are SGDLS and YYNGEE. V lost 2 bases and J 2 bases, leaving 6 bases between the germline ends. CDR3 DNA: TGTGCCAGCAGCGTTTTTAACACAGATACGCAGTATTTT. Protein sequence: CASSVFNTDTQYF.

Concerning this clonotype: One end of the junction does not line up with germline, which may come from a read error. This rearrangement joins TRBV20-1 to TRBJ2-3; 9 nucleotides match TRBD2. This CDR3 is 21 amino acids long. In germline, CDR1 is DFQATT, CDR2 SNEGSKA (reference sequence). DNA of the CDR3: TGCAGTGCTCGAGAGCGGAAAGGATTAGCGGGAGTAAAAACTCTCACAGATACGCAGTATTTT. Protein: CSARERKGLAGVKTLTDTQYF.

The gene calls are TRBV5-1 and TRBJ1-2, with D uncertain. The CDR3 has 13 residues. V lost 0 bases and J 4 bases, leaving 7 bases between the germline ends. In germline, CDR1 is SGHRS, CDR2 YFSETQ. CDR3 sequence reads: CASSLGMVYGYTF. The CDR3 DNA is TGCGCCAGCAGCTTGGGAATGGTCTATGGCTACACCTTC. Full variable domain (missing parts from reference TRBV5-1 and TRBJ1-2): KAGVTQTPRYLIKTRGQQVTLSCSPISGHRSVSWYQQTPGQGLQFLFEYFSETQRNKGNFPGRFSGRQFSNSRSEMNVSTLELGDSALYLCASSLGMVYGYTFGSGTRLTVV.

This clonotype occurred a few times. The V and J genes are TRBV20-1 and TRBJ2-1; 10 bases map to TRBD2. J lost 2 bases, V lost 6 bases, and 7 bases had no gene match. The CDR3 loop spans 15 amino acids. Per the germline V gene, CDR1 is DFQATT and CDR2 is SNEGSKA (reference sequence). This CDR3 is CSAPELAGTYNEQFF. The CDR3 nucleotides read TGCAGTGCCCCTGAACTAGCGGGGACCTACAATGAGCAGTTCTTC.

The chain carries TRBV13 and TRBJ2-1, with 10 bases matching TRBD2. The CDR3 contains 14 residues. CDR1 and CDR2 (germline): PRHDT, FYEKMQ (reference sequence). The ends lost 6 bases at V and 7 bases at J; junction bases unmatched: 6. CDR3 sequence: CASRDASGSNEQFF. In nucleotides, the CDR3 is TGTGCCAGCAGGGACGCTAGCGGGAGTAATGAGCAGTTCTTC.

V gene TRBV20-1 combines with J gene TRBJ1-4; TRBD1 matches at 7 bases. The CDR3 spans 14 residues. V was clipped by 6 bases and J by 10 bases; unmatched bases: 14. Germline CDR1 reads DFQATT; CDR2 reads SNEGSKA (reference sequence). The CDR3 sequence: CSAPGGQDVGKLFF. In nucleotides, the CDR3 is TGCAGTGCGCCCGGCGGACAGGATGTGGGAAAACTGTTTTTT.

This clonotype was detected only a few times. The gene calls are TRBV29-1 and TRBJ1-2, with TRBD1 matching over 8 bases. Trimming removed 6 bases from V and 4 bases from J; junction bases left unmatched: 10. CDR1 and CDR2 (germline): SQVTM, ANQGSEA. This CDR3 region has 14 residues. In DNA form, the CDR3 reads TGCAGCGTGGTAGGACAGGGTGAGAGCTATGGCTACACCTTC. This gives the protein CSVVGQGESYGYTF.